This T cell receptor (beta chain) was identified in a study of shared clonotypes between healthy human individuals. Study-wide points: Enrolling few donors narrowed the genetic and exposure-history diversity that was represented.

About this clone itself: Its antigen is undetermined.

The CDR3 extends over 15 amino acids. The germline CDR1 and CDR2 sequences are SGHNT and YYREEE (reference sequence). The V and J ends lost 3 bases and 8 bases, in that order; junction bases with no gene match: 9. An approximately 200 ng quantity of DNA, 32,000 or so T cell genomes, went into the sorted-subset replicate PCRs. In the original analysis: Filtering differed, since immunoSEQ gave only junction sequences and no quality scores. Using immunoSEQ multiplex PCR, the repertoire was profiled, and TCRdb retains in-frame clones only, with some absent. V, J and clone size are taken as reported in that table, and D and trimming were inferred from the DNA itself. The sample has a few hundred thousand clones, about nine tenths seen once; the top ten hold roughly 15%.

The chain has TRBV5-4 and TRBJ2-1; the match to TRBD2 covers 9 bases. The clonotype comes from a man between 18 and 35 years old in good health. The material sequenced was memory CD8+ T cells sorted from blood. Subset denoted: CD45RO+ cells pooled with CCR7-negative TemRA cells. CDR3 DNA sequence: TGTGCCAGCAGCTCCGGGACTAGCTCAACCGATGAGCAGTTCTTC. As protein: CASSSGTSSTDEQFF. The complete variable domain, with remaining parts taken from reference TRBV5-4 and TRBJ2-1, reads ETGVTQSPTHLIKTRGQQVTLRCSSQSGHNTVSWYQQALGQGPQFIFQYYREEENGRGNFPPRFSGLQFPNYSSELNVNALELDDSALYLCASSSGTSSTDEQFFGPGTRLTVL.